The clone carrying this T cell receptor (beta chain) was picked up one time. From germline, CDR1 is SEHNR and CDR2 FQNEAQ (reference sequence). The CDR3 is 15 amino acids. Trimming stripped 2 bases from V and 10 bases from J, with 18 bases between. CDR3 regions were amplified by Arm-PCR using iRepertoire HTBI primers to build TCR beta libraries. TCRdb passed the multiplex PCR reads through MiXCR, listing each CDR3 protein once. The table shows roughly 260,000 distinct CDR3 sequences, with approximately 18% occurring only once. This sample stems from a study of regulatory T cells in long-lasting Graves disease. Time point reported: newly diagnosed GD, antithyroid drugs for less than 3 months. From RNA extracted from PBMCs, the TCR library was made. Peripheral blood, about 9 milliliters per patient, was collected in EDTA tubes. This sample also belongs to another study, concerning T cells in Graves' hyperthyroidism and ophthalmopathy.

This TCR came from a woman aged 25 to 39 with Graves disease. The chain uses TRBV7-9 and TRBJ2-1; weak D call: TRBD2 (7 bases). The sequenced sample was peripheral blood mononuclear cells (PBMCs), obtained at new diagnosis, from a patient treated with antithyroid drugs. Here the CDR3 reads CASSLFGGPSWEQFF. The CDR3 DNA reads TGTGCCAGCAGCTTATTCGGGGGGCCCTCCTGGGAGCAGTTCTTC.